These T cell receptor beta chains were read from a single sample in a study of blood T cell repertoires in COVID-19. This table comes from immunoSEQ multiplex PCR, and its TCRdb copy is limited to in-frame clones, with some not included. The data show just over 70,000 clones, about 80% seen once. Sequenced: peripheral blood. The receptors were sampled from a woman aged 65 to 85 with acute or convalescent COVID-19. Each CDR3 is given with its conserved first and last residue. The order of the fields is D gene, J gene, clone size, V gene, CDR3 protein, CDR3 DNA. D genes are given only for firm matches. The size of a clone is reported for some rows only, either as once, few or many, or as a class for expanded clones.

D gene: TRBD1; J gene: TRBJ1-1; clone size: NA; V gene: TRBV29-1; CDR3 protein: CSVRGQVNTEAFF; CDR3 DNA: TGCAGCGTTAGAGGACAGGTGAACACTGAAGCTTTCTTT
D gene: TRBD1; J gene: TRBJ1-6; clone size: NA; V gene: TRBV5-6; CDR3 protein: CASSPGTEFNSPLHF; CDR3 DNA: TGTGCCAGCAGCCCCGGGACAGAATTTAATTCACCCCTCCACTTT
D gene: NA; J gene: TRBJ1-2; clone size: NA; V gene: TRBV28; CDR3 protein: CASSPGGDPSKGYTF; CDR3 DNA: TGTGCCAGCAGTCCCGGAGGGGACCCTTCCAAGGGCTACACCTTC
D gene: NA; J gene: TRBJ1-5; clone size: NA; V gene: TRBV28; CDR3 protein: CASSLIGSHQPQHF; CDR3 DNA: TGTGCCAGCAGTTTGATAGGGAGCCATCAGCCCCAGCATTTT
D gene: NA; J gene: TRBJ2-5; clone size: many; V gene: TRBV12-3/TRBV12-4; CDR3 protein: CASSLGTGRTQYF; CDR3 DNA: TGTGCCAGCAGTTTAGGGACTGGCAGGACCCAGTACTTC
D gene: TRBD1; J gene: TRBJ2-7; clone size: NA; V gene: TRBV15; CDR3 protein: CATSSLPGQGSYEQYF; CDR3 DNA: TGTGCCACCAGCAGCCTGCCGGGACAGGGATCTTACGAGCAGTACTTC
D gene: TRBD1; J gene: TRBJ1-2; clone size: NA; V gene: TRBV11-2; CDR3 protein: CASSQSQTGGGYTF; CDR3 DNA: TGTGCCAGCAGCCAGAGTCAGACAGGGGGAGGCTACACCTTC
D gene: TRBD1; J gene: TRBJ2-1; clone size: few; V gene: TRBV7-9; CDR3 protein: CASSPGDRGRDEQFF; CDR3 DNA: TGTGCCAGCAGCCCAGGCGACAGGGGGCGCGATGAGCAGTTCTTC
D gene: NA; J gene: TRBJ2-2; clone size: NA; V gene: TRBV3-1/TRBV3-2; CDR3 protein: CASSSGKTNTGELFF; CDR3 DNA: TGTGCCAGCAGCTCAGGGAAGACGAACACCGGGGAGCTGTTTTTT
D gene: NA; J gene: TRBJ2-7; clone size: NA; V gene: TRBV15; CDR3 protein: CATSRDKYSLEEQYF; CDR3 DNA: TGTGCCACCAGCAGAGATAAGTACAGCCTGGAAGAGCAGTACTTC
D gene: NA; J gene: TRBJ2-7; clone size: NA; V gene: TRBV7-2; CDR3 protein: CASSSSDYNEQYF; CDR3 DNA: TGTGCCAGCAGCTCCTCAGACTATAACGAGCAGTACTTC
D gene: TRBD1; J gene: TRBJ2-5; clone size: NA; V gene: TRBV7-9; CDR3 protein: CASSVGDREETQYF; CDR3 DNA: TGTGCCAGCAGCGTAGGGGACAGGGAAGAGACCCAGTACTTC
D gene: TRBD1; J gene: TRBJ2-1; clone size: once; V gene: TRBV19; CDR3 protein: CASSMPDRVFYNEQFF; CDR3 DNA: TGTGCCAGTAGTATGCCGGACAGGGTTTTTTACAATGAGCAGTTCTTC
D gene: TRBD2; J gene: TRBJ2-7; clone size: NA; V gene: TRBV5-4; CDR3 protein: CASSLGTSGGREQYF; CDR3 DNA: TGTGCCAGCAGCTTGGGGACTAGCGGGGGGAGAGAGCAGTACTTC
D gene: TRBD2; J gene: TRBJ2-1; clone size: NA; V gene: TRBV15; CDR3 protein: CATSRPGLANNEQFF; CDR3 DNA: TGTGCCACCAGCCGCCCGGGACTAGCGAACAATGAGCAGTTCTTC
D gene: NA; J gene: TRBJ2-6; clone size: NA; V gene: TRBV4-2; CDR3 protein: CASSQDPRTWGANVLTF; CDR3 DNA: TGTGCCAGCAGCCAAGATCCGAGGACTTGGGGGGCCAACGTCCTGACTTTC
D gene: TRBD2; J gene: TRBJ2-6; clone size: NA; V gene: TRBV7-6; CDR3 protein: CASSSHQTSGWDSGANVLTF; CDR3 DNA: TGTGCCAGCAGCTCGCACCAGACTAGCGGGTGGGATTCTGGGGCCAACGTCCTGACTTTC
D gene: TRBD1; J gene: TRBJ1-5; clone size: NA; V gene: TRBV5-1; CDR3 protein: CASSLGTGWDQPQHF; CDR3 DNA: TGCGCCAGCAGCTTGGGGACAGGGTGGGATCAGCCCCAGCATTTT
D gene: NA; J gene: TRBJ2-7; clone size: NA; V gene: TRBV9; CDR3 protein: CASSPPTLAGSYEQYF; CDR3 DNA: TGTGCCAGCAGCCCTCCAACACTAGCCGGCTCCTACGAGCAGTACTTC
D gene: TRBD1; J gene: TRBJ1-2; clone size: few; V gene: TRBV5-1; CDR3 protein: CASSLTGTERGYTF; CDR3 DNA: TGCGCCAGCAGCTTAACCGGGACAGAGCGTGGCTACACCTTC
D gene: TRBD1; J gene: TRBJ2-7; clone size: NA; V gene: TRBV5-1; CDR3 protein: CASRLGTVSSYEQYF; CDR3 DNA: TGCGCCAGCAGGCTCGGGACAGTTAGCTCCTACGAGCAGTACTTC
D gene: TRBD2; J gene: TRBJ2-2; clone size: NA; V gene: TRBV28; CDR3 protein: CASEGLAGGAGELFF; CDR3 DNA: TGTGCCAGCGAGGGACTAGCGGGAGGGGCCGGGGAGCTGTTTTTT
D gene: TRBD1; J gene: TRBJ1-1; clone size: once; V gene: TRBV28; CDR3 protein: CASSLGTGNTEAFF; CDR3 DNA: TGTGCCAGCAGTTTGGGGACAGGGAACACTGAAGCTTTCTTT
D gene: TRBD1; J gene: TRBJ1-2; clone size: NA; V gene: TRBV5-4; CDR3 protein: CASRGTGGIGYTF; CDR3 DNA: TGTGCCAGCCGCGGGACAGGGGGAATTGGCTACACCTTC
D gene: NA; J gene: TRBJ2-7; clone size: once; V gene: TRBV6-1; CDR3 protein: CASSEAKDSIHYEQYF; CDR3 DNA: TGTGCCAGCAGTGAAGCCAAGGACTCGATCCACTACGAGCAGTACTTC
D gene: TRBD1; J gene: TRBJ1-2; clone size: NA; V gene: TRBV7-3; CDR3 protein: CASSLGPGQAYGYTF; CDR3 DNA: TGTGCCAGCAGCCTCGGACCGGGACAGGCCTATGGCTACACCTTC
D gene: NA; J gene: TRBJ1-1; clone size: NA; V gene: TRBV6-5; CDR3 protein: CASSQTVMNTEAFF; CDR3 DNA: TGTGCCAGCAGTCAGACAGTCATGAACACTGAAGCTTTCTTT
D gene: TRBD1; J gene: TRBJ1-2; clone size: NA; V gene: TRBV28; CDR3 protein: CASSSRSSGGGYTF; CDR3 DNA: TGTGCCAGCAGCTCACGGTCCTCAGGGGGCGGCTACACCTTC
D gene: TRBD1; J gene: TRBJ2-7; clone size: few; V gene: TRBV5-5; CDR3 protein: CASSPWDRGGEQYF; CDR3 DNA: TGTGCCAGCAGCCCCTGGGACAGGGGAGGCGAGCAGTACTTC
D gene: TRBD1; J gene: TRBJ1-2; clone size: few; V gene: TRBV19; CDR3 protein: CASSIDRAYYGYTF; CDR3 DNA: TGTGCCAGTAGTATCGACAGGGCCTACTATGGCTACACCTTC
D gene: TRBD2; J gene: TRBJ2-5; clone size: NA; V gene: TRBV13; CDR3 protein: CASSLGGRGVQETQYF; CDR3 DNA: TGTGCCAGCAGCTTAGGGGGGCGGGGGGTACAAGAGACCCAGTACTTC
D gene: TRBD1; J gene: TRBJ2-1; clone size: NA; V gene: TRBV18; CDR3 protein: CASSPVGQGDEQFF; CDR3 DNA: TGTGCCAGCTCACCAGTGGGACAGGGGGATGAGCAGTTCTTC
D gene: NA; J gene: TRBJ1-5; clone size: few; V gene: TRBV2; CDR3 protein: CASSLIFGTPSNQPQHF; CDR3 DNA: TGTGCCAGCAGTTTAATTTTCGGGACACCTAGCAATCAGCCCCAGCATTTT
D gene: NA; J gene: TRBJ2-7; clone size: NA; V gene: TRBV6-5; CDR3 protein: CASTEPGSYEQYF; CDR3 DNA: TGTGCCAGCACCGAGCCAGGTAGCTACGAGCAGTACTTC
D gene: TRBD1; J gene: TRBJ1-1; clone size: few; V gene: TRBV28; CDR3 protein: CASSLGQGTTEAFF; CDR3 DNA: TGTGCCAGCAGTTTGGGACAGGGGACCACTGAAGCTTTCTTT
D gene: TRBD2; J gene: TRBJ2-1; clone size: NA; V gene: TRBV5-6; CDR3 protein: CASSLRLAGEQFF; CDR3 DNA: TGTGCCAGCAGCTTGAGACTAGCAGGTGAGCAGTTCTTC
D gene: TRBD1; J gene: TRBJ2-3; clone size: NA; V gene: TRBV5-1; CDR3 protein: CASSRGTGGGRVRTDTQYF; CDR3 DNA: TGCGCCAGCAGCCGGGGGACAGGGGGCGGCAGGGTCCGAACAGATACGCAGTATTTT
D gene: NA; J gene: TRBJ2-1; clone size: NA; V gene: TRBV27; CDR3 protein: CASSFSSRDEQFF; CDR3 DNA: TGTGCCAGCAGTTTCAGCTCGAGGGATGAGCAGTTCTTC
D gene: TRBD1; J gene: TRBJ1-6; clone size: NA; V gene: TRBV5-5; CDR3 protein: CASSLTGGISSPLHF; CDR3 DNA: TGTGCCAGCAGCTTGACAGGGGGCATTAGTTCACCCCTCCACTTT
D gene: NA; J gene: TRBJ1-6; clone size: few; V gene: TRBV5-6; CDR3 protein: CATTTQGTGSPLHF; CDR3 DNA: TGTGCCACGACGACCCAGGGAACTGGTTCACCCCTCCACTTT
D gene: NA; J gene: TRBJ1-1; clone size: NA; V gene: TRBV12-3/TRBV12-4; CDR3 protein: CASSLGSTEAFF; CDR3 DNA: TGTGCCAGCAGTTTGGGCAGCACTGAAGCTTTCTTT
D gene: NA; J gene: TRBJ1-1; clone size: NA; V gene: TRBV10-1; CDR3 protein: CASTEDTPNTEAFF; CDR3 DNA: TGCGCCAGCACTGAGGACACTCCTAACACTGAAGCTTTCTTT
D gene: NA; J gene: TRBJ1-4; clone size: NA; V gene: TRBV7-2; CDR3 protein: CASSPKAGFNEKLFF; CDR3 DNA: TGTGCCAGCAGCCCGAAGGCGGGGTTTAATGAAAAACTGTTTTTT
D gene: TRBD2; J gene: TRBJ2-2; clone size: NA; V gene: TRBV11-2; CDR3 protein: CASTLSGGLGELFF; CDR3 DNA: TGTGCCAGCACCCTTAGCGGGGGGCTCGGGGAGCTGTTTTTT
D gene: TRBD2; J gene: TRBJ2-7; clone size: NA; V gene: TRBV6-1; CDR3 protein: CASSVAGGLNEQYF; CDR3 DNA: TGTGCCAGCAGTGTAGCGGGAGGGTTGAACGAGCAGTACTTC
D gene: TRBD1; J gene: TRBJ1-2; clone size: NA; V gene: TRBV12-5; CDR3 protein: CASGLTMGQSYGYTF; CDR3 DNA: TGTGCTAGTGGTCTCACGATGGGACAGAGCTATGGCTACACCTTC
D gene: TRBD1; J gene: TRBJ1-1; clone size: NA; V gene: TRBV7-2; CDR3 protein: CASSLQGAGTEAFF; CDR3 DNA: TGTGCCAGCAGCTTACAGGGGGCGGGCACTGAAGCTTTCTTT
D gene: NA; J gene: TRBJ1-2; clone size: NA; V gene: TRBV5-1; CDR3 protein: CASSTGDYVLGGYTF; CDR3 DNA: TGCGCCAGCAGCACGGGGGACTATGTACTTGGTGGCTACACCTTC